These T cell receptor beta chains were read from a single sample in a study of graft-versus-host responses after intestinal transplantation. For these receptors, no antigen is known. Assay used: immunoSEQ multiplex PCR; TCRdb lists only in-frame clones, some missing. Of about 36,000 clones in the sample, 94% were seen once. Sequenced material: unstimulated CD4+ T cells sorted from spleen or lymph node cells, taken before transplant. The source is a human donor who was the organ donor for an intestinal transplant. CDR3s include the opening cysteine and the closing phenylalanine or tryptophan. D genes are given only for firm matches.

D gene,J gene,V gene,CDR3 DNA,CDR3 protein
TRBD1,TRBJ2-7,TRBV5-1,TGCGCCAGCAGATATCTCCGGGACAGCTCCTACGAGCAGTACTTC,CASRYLRDSSYEQYF
-,TRBJ2-6,TRBV7-2,TGTGCCAGCACCGAATGGTACTACGTCCTGACTTTC,CASTEWYYVLTF
TRBD2,TRBJ2-5,TRBV7-2,TGTGCCAGCAGCTTAGCGGTCGGGGGGGCAGAGACCCAGTACTTC,CASSLAVGGAETQYF
TRBD2,TRBJ2-1,TRBV7-2,TGTGCCAGCAGCTTAGAGCGGGGGGACTACAATGAGCAGTTCTTC,CASSLERGDYNEQFF
-,TRBJ1-6,TRBV4-1,TGCGCCAGCAGCCAAGATCCGGGGGGCAATTCACCCCTCCACTTT,CASSQDPGGNSPLHF
TRBD2,TRBJ2-5,TRBV11-3,TGTGCCAGCAGCTCCCGGACTAGCGGGGGAGAGACCCAGTACTTC,CASSSRTSGGETQYF
-,TRBJ2-4,TRBV7-2,TGTGCCAGCAGCTTAGGAGGGGCCAAAAACATTCAGTACTTC,CASSLGGAKNIQYF
-,TRBJ2-1,TRBV5-1,TGCGCCAGCAGCTCGCCTGTTCGGGGGGCAAACTACAATGAGCAGTTCTTC,CASSSPVRGANYNEQFF
-,TRBJ2-7,TRBV7-9,TGTGCCAGCAGCCATACCGACAGAGCCTACGAGCAGTACTTC,CASSHTDRAYEQYF
-,TRBJ1-1,TRBV18,TGTGCCAGCTCACAGATTATGAACACTGAAGCTTTCTTT,CASSQIMNTEAFF
-,TRBJ2-7,TRBV7-9,TGTGCCAGCAGCTTAGCAGGGGGCTCCTACGAGCAGTACTTC,CASSLAGGSYEQYF
-,TRBJ2-2,TRBV5-4,TGTGCCAGCAGCTTGGCTGGGGCGAACACCGGGGAGCTGTTTTTT,CASSLAGANTGELFF
-,TRBJ1-2,TRBV30,TGTGCCTGGAGTAATGGGGGGAACTATGGCCACACCTTC,CAWSNGGNYGHTF
-,TRBJ1-6,TRBV4-2,TGTGCCAGCAGCCAAGCGCCACAGGAGGATAATTCACCCCTCCACTTT,CASSQAPQEDNSPLHF
TRBD1,TRBJ2-7,TRBV5-4,TGTGCCAGCAGCATAAGACAGGGGGACGAGCAGTACTTC,CASSIRQGDEQYF
-,TRBJ1-1,TRBV7-9,TGTGCCAGCAGCCAAGGGAGAGACACTGAAGCTTTCTTT,CASSQGRDTEAFF
TRBD1,TRBJ1-1,TRBV4-2,TGTGCCAGCAGCCAAGATTCCCCCATCCGGGGACAGGGGGGTTTGAACACTGAAGCTTTCTTT,CASSQDSPIRGQGGLNTEAFF
TRBD1,TRBJ1-2,TRBV7-2,TGTGCCAGCAGCTTAGGTCGGACAGGGGGAAGGTTTGGCTACACCTTC,CASSLGRTGGRFGYTF
TRBD1,TRBJ1-1,TRBV27,TGTGCCAGCAGAGAGACAGGGAGGAATTTGGTGAACACTGAAGCTTTCTTT,CASRETGRNLVNTEAFF
-,TRBJ1-1,TRBV7-3,TGTGCCAGCAGCCCAAGACTGGGTGGAGAGAACACTGAAGCTTTCTTT,CASSPRLGGENTEAFF
-,TRBJ1-4,TRBV28,TGTGCCAGCAGTCCCAGCAGGGGCGGTAATGAAAAACTGTTTTTT,CASSPSRGGNEKLFF
TRBD1,TRBJ2-5,TRBV5-4,TGTGCCAGCAGCGGCCAGGGGGTAAAGACCCAGTACTTC,CASSGQGVKTQYF
TRBD1,TRBJ1-2,TRBV4-3,TGCGCCAGCAGCCAGTCAATACCCGGACAGGGTCTTCTCCTTCTTAACTATGGCTACACCTTC,CASSQSIPGQGLLLLNYGYTF
-,TRBJ2-7,TRBV9,TGTGCCAGCAGCGTAGATGAGAGAGGTGTGCTCGAGCAGTACTTC,CASSVDERGVLEQYF
-,TRBJ2-1,TRBV9,TGTGCCAGCAGCTTAACCGGGGGACGCTCCTACAATGAGCAGTTCTTC,CASSLTGGRSYNEQFF
-,TRBJ2-2,TRBV5-6,TGTGCCAGCAGCTTGAAGGGCCCCGGGGAGCTGTTTTTT,CASSLKGPGELFF
-,TRBJ1-2,TRBV9,TGTGCCAGCAGCGTGACCCTGCTACCCAGGGAGCAGGGTGGCTACACCTTC,CASSVTLLPREQGGYTF
-,TRBJ2-7,TRBV19,TGTGCCAGTAGTATCCCCGGACGCTCCTACGAGCAGTACTTC,CASSIPGRSYEQYF
-,TRBJ1-5,TRBV2,TGTGCCAGCAGTGAAGAGAGGGGCAATCAGCCCCAGCATTTT,CASSEERGNQPQHF
TRBD1,TRBJ1-6,TRBV27,TGTGCCAGCACCCCGGGACAGGGCATTTATAATTCACCCCTCCACTTT,CASTPGQGIYNSPLHF
TRBD2,TRBJ2-3,TRBV5-1,TGCGCCAGCAGCCTGGACCCGGGGGGGACAGATACGCAGTATTTT,CASSLDPGGTDTQYF
TRBD2,TRBJ2-7,TRBV5-4,TGTGCCAGCAGCCGTTTCGGGCGGGGGGGTTTTGAATTGCCGTACTTC,CASSRFGRGGFELPYF